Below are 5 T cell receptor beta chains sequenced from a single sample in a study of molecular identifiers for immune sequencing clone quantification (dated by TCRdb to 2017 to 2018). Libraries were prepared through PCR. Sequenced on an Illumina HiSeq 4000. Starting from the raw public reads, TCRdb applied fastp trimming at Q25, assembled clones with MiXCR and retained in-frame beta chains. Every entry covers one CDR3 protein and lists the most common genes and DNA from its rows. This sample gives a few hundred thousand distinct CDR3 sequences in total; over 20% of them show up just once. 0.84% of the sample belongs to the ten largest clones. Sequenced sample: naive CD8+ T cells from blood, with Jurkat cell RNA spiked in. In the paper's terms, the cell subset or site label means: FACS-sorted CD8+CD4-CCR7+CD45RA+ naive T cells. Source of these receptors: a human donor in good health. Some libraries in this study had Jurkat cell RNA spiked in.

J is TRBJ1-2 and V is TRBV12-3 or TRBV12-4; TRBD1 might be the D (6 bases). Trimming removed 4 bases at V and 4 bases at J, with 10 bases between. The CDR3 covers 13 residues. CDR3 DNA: TGTGCCAGCAGTTACAGGGAGACCTATGGCTACACCTTC. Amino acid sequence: CASSYRETYGYTF.

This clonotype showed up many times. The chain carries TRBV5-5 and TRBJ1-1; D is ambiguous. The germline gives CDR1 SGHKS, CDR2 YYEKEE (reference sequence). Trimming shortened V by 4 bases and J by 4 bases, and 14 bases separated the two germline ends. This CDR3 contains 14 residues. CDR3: CASSPDWGFTEAFF. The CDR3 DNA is TGTGCCAGCAGCCCGGACTGGGGATTCACTGAAGCTTTCTTT.

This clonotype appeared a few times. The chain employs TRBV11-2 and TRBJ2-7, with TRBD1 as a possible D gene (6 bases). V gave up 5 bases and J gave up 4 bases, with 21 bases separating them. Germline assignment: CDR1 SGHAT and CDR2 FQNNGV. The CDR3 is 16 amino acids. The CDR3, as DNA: TGTGCCAGCAGCCGCCCCGTCGGGACACGAGGGTACGAGCAGTACTTC. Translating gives CASSRPVGTRGYEQYF.

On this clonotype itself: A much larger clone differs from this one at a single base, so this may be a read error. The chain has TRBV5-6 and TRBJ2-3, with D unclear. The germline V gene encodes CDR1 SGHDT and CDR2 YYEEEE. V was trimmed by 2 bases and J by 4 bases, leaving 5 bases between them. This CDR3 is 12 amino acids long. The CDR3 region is CASSFTADTQYF. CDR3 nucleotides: TGTGCCAGCAGCTTTACGGCAGATACGCAGTATTTT. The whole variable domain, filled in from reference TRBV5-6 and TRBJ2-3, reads DAGVTQSPTHLIKTRGQQVTLRCSPKSGHDTVSWYQQALGQGPQFIFQYYEEEERQRGNFPDRFSGHQFPNYSSELNVNALLLGDSALYLCASSFTADTQYFGPGTRLTVL.

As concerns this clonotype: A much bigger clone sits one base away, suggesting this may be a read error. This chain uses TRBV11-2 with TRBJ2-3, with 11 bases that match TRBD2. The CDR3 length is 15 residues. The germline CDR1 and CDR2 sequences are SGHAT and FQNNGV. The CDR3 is CASSLLAGDLGTRYF. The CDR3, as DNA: TGTGCCAGCAGCCTACTAGCGGGGGACCTCGGTACGCGGTATTTT.